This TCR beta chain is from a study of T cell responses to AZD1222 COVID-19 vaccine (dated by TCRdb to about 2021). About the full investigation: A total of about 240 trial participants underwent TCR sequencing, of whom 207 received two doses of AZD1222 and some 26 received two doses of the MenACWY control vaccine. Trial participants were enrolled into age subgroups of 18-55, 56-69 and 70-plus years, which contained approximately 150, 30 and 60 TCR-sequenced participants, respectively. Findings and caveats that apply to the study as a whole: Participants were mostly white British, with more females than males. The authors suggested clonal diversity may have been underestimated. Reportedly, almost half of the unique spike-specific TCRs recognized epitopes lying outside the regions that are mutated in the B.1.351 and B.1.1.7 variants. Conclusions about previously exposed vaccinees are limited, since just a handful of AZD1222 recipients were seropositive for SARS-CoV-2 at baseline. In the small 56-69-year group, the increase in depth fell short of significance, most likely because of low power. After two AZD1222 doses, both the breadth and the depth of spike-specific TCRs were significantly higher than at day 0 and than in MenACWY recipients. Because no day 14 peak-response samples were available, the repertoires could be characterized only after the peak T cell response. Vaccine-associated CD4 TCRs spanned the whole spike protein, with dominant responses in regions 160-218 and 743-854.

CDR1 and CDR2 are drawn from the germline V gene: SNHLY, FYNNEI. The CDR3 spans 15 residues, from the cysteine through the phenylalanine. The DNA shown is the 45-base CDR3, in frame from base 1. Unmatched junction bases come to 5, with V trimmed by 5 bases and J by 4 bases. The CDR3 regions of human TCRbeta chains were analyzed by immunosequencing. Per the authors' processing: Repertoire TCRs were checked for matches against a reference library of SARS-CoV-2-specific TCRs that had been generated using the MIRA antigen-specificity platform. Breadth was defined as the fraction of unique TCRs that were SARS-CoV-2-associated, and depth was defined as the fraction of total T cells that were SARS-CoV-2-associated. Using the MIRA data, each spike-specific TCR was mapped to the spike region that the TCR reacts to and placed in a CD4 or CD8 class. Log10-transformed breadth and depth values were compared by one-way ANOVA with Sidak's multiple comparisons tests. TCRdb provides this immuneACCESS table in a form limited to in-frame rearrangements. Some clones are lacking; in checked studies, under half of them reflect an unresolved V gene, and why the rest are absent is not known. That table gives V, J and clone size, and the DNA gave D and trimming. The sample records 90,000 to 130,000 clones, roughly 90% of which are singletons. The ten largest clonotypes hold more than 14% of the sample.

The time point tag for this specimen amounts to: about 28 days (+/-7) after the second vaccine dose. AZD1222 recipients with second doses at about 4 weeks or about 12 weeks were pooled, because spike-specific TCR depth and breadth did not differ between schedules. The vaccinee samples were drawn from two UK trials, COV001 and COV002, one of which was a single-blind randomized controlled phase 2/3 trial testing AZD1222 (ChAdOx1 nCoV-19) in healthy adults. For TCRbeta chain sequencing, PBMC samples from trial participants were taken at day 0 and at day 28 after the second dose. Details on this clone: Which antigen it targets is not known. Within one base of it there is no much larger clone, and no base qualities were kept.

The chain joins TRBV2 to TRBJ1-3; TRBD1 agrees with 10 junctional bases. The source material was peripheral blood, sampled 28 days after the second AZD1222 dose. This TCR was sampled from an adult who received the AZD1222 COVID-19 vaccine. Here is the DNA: TGTGCCAGCAGTTCGACAGGGGGCACCGGAAACACCATATATTTT. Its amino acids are CASSSTGGTGNTIYF.